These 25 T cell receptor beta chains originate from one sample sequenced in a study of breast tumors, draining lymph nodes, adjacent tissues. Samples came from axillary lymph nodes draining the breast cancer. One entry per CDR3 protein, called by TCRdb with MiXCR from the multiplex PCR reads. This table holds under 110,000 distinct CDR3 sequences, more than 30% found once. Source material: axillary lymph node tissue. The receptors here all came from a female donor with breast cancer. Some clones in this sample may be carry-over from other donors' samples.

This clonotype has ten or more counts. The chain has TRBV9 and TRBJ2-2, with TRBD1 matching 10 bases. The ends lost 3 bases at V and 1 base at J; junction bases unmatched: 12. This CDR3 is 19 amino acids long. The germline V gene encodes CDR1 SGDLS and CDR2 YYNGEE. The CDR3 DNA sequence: TGTGCCAGCAGCGCTCCCGGACGACAGGGGGCGAGGAACACCGGGGAGCTGTTTTTT. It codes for CASSAPGRQGARNTGELFF.

Here the CDR3 DNA reads TGTGCCAGCAGTCCCTGGGGGGCTGGAAACACCATATATTTT. Its protein is CASSPWGAGNTIYF. V gene TRBV27 combines with J gene TRBJ1-3; weak D call: TRBD1 (5 bases). V lost 5 bases and J lost 2, with 10 bases in between. The germline gives CDR1 MNHEY, CDR2 SMNVEV (reference sequence). The CDR3 spans 14 residues.

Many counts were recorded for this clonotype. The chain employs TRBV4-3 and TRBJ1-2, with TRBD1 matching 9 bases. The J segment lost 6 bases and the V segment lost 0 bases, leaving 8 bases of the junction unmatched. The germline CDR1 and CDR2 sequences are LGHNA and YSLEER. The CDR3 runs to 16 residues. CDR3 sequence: CASSQDLQGQGNGYTF. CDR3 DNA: TGCGCCAGCAGCCAAGACCTTCAGGGACAGGGCAATGGCTACACCTTC.

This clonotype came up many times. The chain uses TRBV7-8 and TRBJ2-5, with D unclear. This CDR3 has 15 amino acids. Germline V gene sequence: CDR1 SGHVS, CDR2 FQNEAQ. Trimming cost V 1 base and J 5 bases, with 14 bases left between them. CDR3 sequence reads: CASSLEVDLRETQYF. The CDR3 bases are TGTGCCAGCAGCTTAGAAGTGGATTTGAGGGAGACCCAGTACTTC.

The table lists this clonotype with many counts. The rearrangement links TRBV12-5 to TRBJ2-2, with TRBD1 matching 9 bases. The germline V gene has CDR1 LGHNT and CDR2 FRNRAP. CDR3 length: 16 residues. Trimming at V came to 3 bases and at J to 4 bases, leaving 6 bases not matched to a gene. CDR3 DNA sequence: TGTGCTAGTGGTTTCCTGGGACAGGGCTCCACCGGGGAGCTGTTTTTT. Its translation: CASGFLGQGSTGELFF.

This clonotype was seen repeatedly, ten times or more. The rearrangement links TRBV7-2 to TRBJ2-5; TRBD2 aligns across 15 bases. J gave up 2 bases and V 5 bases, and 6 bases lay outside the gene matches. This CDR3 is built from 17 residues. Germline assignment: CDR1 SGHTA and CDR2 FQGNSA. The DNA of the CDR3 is TGTGCCAGCAGCCCGCCGGGACTAGCGGGGGGACAAGAGACCCAGTACTTC. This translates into CASSPPGLAGGQETQYF.

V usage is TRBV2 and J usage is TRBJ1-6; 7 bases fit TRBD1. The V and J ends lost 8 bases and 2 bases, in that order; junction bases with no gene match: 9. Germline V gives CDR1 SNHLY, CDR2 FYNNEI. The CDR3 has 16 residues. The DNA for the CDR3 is TGTGCCAGCTTGGAACAGGGGATTACCTATAATTCACCCCTCCACTTT. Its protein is CASLEQGITYNSPLHF.

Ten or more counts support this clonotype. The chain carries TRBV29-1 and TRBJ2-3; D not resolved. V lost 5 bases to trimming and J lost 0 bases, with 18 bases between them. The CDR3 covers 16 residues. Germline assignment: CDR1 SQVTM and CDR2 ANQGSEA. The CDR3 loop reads CSVSKQPITSTDTQYF. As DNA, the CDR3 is TGCAGCGTTTCAAAACAGCCTATCACTAGCACAGATACGCAGTATTTT.

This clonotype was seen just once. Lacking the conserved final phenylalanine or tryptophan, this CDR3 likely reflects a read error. The CDR3 DNA is TGCGCCAGCAGCTCAGAGCCGGGCCCCTATGGCTACACCCTC. Its protein is CASSSEPGPYGYTL. This chain joins TRBV7-2 and TRBJ1-2; D gene uncertain. The CDR3 sequence is 14 residues long. The germline V gene has CDR1 SGHTA and CDR2 FQGNSA.

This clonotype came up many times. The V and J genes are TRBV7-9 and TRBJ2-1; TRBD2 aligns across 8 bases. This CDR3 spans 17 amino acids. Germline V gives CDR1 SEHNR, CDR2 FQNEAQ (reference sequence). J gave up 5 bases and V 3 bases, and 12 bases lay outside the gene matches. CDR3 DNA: TGTGCCAGCAGCTTTTTGCCCTCAGCGGGAGTTAACAATGAGCAGTTCTTC. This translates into CASSFLPSAGVNNEQFF.

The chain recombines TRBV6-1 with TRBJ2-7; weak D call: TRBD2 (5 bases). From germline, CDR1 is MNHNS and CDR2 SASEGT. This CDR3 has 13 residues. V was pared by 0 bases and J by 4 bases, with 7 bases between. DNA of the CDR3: TGTGCCAGCAGTGAAGCGAGAGGGTACGAGCAGTACTTC. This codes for CASSEARGYEQYF.

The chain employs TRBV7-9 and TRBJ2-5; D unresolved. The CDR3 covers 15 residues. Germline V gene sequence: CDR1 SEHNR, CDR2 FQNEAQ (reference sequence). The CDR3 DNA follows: TGTGTCAGTAGCTTAGTACTTGGCAGTCAAGAGACCCAGTACTTC. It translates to CVSSLVLGSQETQYF.

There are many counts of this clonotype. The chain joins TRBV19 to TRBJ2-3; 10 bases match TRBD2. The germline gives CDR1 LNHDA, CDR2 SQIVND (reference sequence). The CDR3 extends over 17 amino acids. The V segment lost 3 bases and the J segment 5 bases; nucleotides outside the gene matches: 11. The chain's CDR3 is CASSIRLAGLHGDTQYF. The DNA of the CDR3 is TGTGCCAGTAGTATCAGACTAGCGGGTCTCCACGGAGATACGCAGTATTTT.

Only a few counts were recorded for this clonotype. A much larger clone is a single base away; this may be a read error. The CDR3 bases are TGTGCCAGCAGTCCGGACAGGGTGGATCAGTCCCAGCATTTT. This gives the protein CASSPDRVDQSQHF. The J gene is TRBJ1-5, the V gene TRBV6-2 or TRBV6-3, with 8 nucleotides matching TRBD1. Germline V CDR1 and CDR2: MNHEY, SVGEGT. This CDR3 spans 14 amino acids.

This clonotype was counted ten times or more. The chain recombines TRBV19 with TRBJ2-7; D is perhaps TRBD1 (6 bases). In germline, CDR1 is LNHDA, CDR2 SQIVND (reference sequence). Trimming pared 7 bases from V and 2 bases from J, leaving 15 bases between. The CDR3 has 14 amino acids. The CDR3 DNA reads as TGTGCCAGTATCAACAGGGATTTCGCCTACGAGCAGTACTTC. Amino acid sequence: CASINRDFAYEQYF.

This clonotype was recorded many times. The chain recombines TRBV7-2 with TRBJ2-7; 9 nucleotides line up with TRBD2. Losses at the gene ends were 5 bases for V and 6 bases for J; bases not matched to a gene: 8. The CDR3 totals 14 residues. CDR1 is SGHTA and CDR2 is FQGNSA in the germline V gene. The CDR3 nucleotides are TGTGCCAGCAGCCCCTCCAGCGGGAGGACCGAGCAGTACTTC. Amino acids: CASSPSSGRTEQYF.

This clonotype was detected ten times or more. CDR3 in DNA: TGTGCCAGCAGCCCATTGGGGAATGAAAAACTGTTTTTT. It codes for CASSPLGNEKLFF. The chain recombines TRBV7-9 with TRBJ1-4; no clear D. In germline, CDR1 is SEHNR, CDR2 FQNEAQ (reference sequence). Trimming took off 5 bases at V and 5 bases at J, with 9 bases between the two ends. This CDR3 is built from 13 residues. Filled out from reference TRBV7-9 and TRBJ1-4, the complete variable domain reads DTGVSQNPRHKITKRGQNVTFRCDPISEHNRLYWYRQTLGQGPEFLTYFQNEAQLEKSRLLSDRFSAERPKGSFSTLEIQRTEQGDSAMYLCASSPLGNEKLFFGSGTQLSVL.

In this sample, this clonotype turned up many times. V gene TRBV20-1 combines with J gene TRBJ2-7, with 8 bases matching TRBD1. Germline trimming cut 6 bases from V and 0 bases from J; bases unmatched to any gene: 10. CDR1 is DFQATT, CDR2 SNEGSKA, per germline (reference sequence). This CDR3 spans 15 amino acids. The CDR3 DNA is TGCAGTGCCGCCCCGGGACAGGTTTTCTCCTACGAGCAGTACTTC. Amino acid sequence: CSAAPGQVFSYEQYF.

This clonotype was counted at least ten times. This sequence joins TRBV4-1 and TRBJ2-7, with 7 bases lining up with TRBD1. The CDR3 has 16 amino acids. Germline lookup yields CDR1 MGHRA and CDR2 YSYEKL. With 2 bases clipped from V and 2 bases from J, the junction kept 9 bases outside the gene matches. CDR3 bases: TGCGCCAGCAGCCAACTTCATCCGGGACAGCCCTACGAGCAGTACTTC. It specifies CASSQLHPGQPYEQYF.

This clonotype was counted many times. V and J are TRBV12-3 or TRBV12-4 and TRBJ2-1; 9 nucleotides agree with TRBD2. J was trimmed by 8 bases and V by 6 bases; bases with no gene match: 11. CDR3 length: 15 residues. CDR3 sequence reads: CASRFGAGGGDEQFF. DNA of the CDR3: TGTGCCAGCAGGTTCGGCGCGGGAGGGGGCGATGAGCAGTTCTTC.

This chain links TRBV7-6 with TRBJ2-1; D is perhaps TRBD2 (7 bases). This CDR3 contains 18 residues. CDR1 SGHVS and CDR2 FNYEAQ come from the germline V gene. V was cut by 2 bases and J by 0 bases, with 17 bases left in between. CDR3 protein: CASSLSVGGASSYNEQFF. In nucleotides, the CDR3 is TGTGCCAGCAGCTTATCAGTGGGGGGGGCGAGCTCCTACAATGAGCAGTTCTTC.

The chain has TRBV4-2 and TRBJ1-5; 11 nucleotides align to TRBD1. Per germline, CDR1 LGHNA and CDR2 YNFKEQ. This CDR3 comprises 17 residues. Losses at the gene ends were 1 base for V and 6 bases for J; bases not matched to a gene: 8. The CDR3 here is CASSQVLGDRGSQPQHF. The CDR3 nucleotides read TGTGCCAGCAGCCAAGTGCTCGGGGACAGGGGGAGTCAGCCCCAGCATTTT.

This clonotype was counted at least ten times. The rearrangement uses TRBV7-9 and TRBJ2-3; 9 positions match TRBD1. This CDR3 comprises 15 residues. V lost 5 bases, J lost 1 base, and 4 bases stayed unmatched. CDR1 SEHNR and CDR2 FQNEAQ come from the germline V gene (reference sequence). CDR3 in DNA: TGTGCCAGCAGCCCGAGGGACAGGGGCACAGATACGCAGTATTTT. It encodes CASSPRDRGTDTQYF.

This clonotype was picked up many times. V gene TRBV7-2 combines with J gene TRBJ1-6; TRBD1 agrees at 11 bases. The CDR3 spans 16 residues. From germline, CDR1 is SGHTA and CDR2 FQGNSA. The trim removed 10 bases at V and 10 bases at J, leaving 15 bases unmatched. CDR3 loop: CAITEMGDRGRSPLHF. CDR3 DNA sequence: TGTGCCATAACTGAAATGGGGGACAGGGGGAGATCACCCCTCCACTTT.

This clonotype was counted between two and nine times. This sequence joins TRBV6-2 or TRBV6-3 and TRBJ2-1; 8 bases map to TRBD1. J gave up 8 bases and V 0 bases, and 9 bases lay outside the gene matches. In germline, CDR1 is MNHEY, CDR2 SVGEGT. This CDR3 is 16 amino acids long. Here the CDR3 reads CASSYSRAGGSHEQFF. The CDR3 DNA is TGTGCCAGCAGTTACTCGAGGGCAGGGGGCTCGCATGAGCAGTTCTTC.